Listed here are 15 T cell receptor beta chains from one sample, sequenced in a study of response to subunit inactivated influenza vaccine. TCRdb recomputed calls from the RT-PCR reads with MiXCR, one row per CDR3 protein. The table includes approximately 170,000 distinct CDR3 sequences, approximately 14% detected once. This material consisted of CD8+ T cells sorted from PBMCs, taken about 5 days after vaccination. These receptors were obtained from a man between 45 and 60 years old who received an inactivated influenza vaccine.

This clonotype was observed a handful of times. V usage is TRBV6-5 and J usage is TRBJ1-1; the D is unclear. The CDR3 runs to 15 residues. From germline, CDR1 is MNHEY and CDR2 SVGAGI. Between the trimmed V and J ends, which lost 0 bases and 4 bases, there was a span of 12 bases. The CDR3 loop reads CASSYSGRGITEAFF. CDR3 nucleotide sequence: TGTGCCAGCAGTTACTCTGGGCGGGGAATCACTGAAGCTTTCTTT.

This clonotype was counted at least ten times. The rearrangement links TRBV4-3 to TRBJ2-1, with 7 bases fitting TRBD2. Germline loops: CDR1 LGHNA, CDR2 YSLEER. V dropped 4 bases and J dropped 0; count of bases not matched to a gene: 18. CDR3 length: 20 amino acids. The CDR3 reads CASSPNLRQRGSSSYNEQFF. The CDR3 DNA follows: TGCGCCAGCAGCCCAAACCTCCGGCAGCGGGGCTCTAGCTCCTACAATGAGCAGTTCTTC.

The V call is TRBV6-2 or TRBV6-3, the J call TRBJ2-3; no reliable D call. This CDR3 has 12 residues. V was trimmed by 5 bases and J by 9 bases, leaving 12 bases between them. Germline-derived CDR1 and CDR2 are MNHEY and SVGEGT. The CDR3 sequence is CASSGARATQYF. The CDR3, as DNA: TGTGCCAGCAGTGGCGCGAGAGCGACGCAGTATTTT.

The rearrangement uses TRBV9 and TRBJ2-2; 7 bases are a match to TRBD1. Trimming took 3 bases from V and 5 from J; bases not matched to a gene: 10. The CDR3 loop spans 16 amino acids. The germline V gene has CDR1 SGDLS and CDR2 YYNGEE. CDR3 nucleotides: TGTGCCAGCAGCGCGCCGTCACAGGGGATTACCGGGGAGCTGTTTTTT. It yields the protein CASSAPSQGITGELFF.

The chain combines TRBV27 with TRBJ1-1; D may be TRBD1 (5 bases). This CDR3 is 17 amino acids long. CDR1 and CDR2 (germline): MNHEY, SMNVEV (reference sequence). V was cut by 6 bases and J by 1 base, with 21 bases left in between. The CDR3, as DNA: TGTGCCAGCAGCCCATGGGTTCCCAGGGCGGAGAACACTGAAGCTTTCTTT. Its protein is CASSPWVPRAENTEAFF.

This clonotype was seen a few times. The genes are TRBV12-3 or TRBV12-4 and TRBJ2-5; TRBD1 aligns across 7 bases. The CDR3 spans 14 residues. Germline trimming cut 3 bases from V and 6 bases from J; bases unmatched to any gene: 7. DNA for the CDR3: TGTGCCAGCAGTTTCCCGGGACAGAGCCAGACCCAGTACTTC. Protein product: CASSFPGQSQTQYF.

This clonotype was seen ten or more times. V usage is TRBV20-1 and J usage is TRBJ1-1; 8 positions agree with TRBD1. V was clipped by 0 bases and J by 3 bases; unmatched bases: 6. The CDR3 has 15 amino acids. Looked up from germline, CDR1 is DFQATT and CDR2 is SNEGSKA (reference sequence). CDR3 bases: TGCAGTGCTAGAGACCACAGGGGGGAGGACACTGAAGCTTTCTTT. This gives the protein CSARDHRGEDTEAFF.

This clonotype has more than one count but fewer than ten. CDR3 bases: TGTGCCAGCAGTTCGGGGACAGGGGGTCTGTTTTTT. This gives the protein CASSSGTGGLFF. The genes are TRBV6-5 and TRBJ1-4, with 11 bases lining up with TRBD1. The CDR3 is made up of 12 amino acids. V was pared by 4 bases and J by 14 bases, with 3 bases of the junction left unmatched. Germline V gene lookup returns CDR1 MNHEY and CDR2 SVGAGI.

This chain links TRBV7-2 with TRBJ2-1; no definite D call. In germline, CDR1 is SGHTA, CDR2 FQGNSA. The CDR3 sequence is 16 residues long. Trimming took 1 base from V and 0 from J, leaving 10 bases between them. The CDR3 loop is CASSLVAVSSYNEQFF. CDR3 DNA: TGTGCCAGCAGCTTAGTCGCGGTCAGCTCCTACAATGAGCAGTTCTTC.

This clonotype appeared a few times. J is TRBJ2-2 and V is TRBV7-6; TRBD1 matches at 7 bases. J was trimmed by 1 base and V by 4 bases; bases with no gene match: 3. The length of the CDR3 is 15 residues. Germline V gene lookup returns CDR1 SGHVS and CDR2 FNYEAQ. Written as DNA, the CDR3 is TGTGCCAGCAGCTCATGGACAGGGAACACCGGGGAGCTGTTTTTT. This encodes CASSSWTGNTGELFF.

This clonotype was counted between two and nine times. The CDR3 spells CASSQVVWQGKQPQHF. CDR3 sequence (DNA): TGCGCCAGCAGCCAAGTTGTTTGGCAGGGGAAGCAGCCCCAGCATTTT. This chain links TRBV4-3 with TRBJ1-5; possibly TRBD1 for D (6 bases). This CDR3 has 16 amino acids. V lost 1 base to trimming and J lost 7 bases, with 17 bases between them. CDR1 and CDR2 from the germline V gene are LGHNA and YSLEER.

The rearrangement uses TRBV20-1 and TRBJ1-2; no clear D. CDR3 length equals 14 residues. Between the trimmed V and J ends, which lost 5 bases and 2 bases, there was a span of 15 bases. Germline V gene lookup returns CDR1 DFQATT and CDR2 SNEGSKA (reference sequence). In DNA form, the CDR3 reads TGCAGTGCTGGCGCCCGGGAGGTAAACTATGGCTACACCTTC. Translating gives CSAGAREVNYGYTF.

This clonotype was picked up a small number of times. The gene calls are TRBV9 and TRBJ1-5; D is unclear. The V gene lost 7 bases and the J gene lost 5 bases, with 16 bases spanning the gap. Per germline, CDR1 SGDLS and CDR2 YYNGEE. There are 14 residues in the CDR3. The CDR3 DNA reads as TGTGCCAGCCCCTTGGATAGCAGCGATCAGCCCCAGCATTTT. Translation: CASPLDSSDQPQHF.

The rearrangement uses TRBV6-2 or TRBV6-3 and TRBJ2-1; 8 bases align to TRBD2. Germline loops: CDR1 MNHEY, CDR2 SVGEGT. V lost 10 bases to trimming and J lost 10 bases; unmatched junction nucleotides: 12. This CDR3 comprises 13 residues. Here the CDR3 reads CAIAGGLAVEQFF. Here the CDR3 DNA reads TGTGCCATCGCGGGGGGTCTAGCGGTCGAGCAGTTCTTC.

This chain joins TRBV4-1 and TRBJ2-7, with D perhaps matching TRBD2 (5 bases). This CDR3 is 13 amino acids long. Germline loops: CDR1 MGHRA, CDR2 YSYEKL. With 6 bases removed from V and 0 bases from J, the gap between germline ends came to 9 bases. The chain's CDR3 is CASSMRDSYEQYF. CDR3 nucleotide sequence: TGCGCCAGCAGTATGAGGGACTCCTACGAGCAGTACTTC.